These 26 T cell receptor beta chains share one sample of origin, sequenced in a study of tumor and adjacent non-tumor tissue in lung cancer. The template was RNA from unsorted bulk tissue. The library came from three nested PCR rounds adapted from ARM-PCR protocols. Via MiXCR, TCRdb re-called the multiplex PCR reads, giving one row per CDR3 protein. In the table there are about 93,000 distinct CDR3 sequences, roughly 66% of which are singletons. The specimen was lung tumor tissue. These receptors all come from a man in his 60s with non-small cell lung cancer.

The sample holds many counts of this clonotype. The CDR3 nucleotides read TGCAGCGTTGTCCCCTATCAATCCTCGGGAGAAGATGGCTACACCTTC. It translates to CSVVPYQSSGEDGYTF. The V call is TRBV29-1, the J call TRBJ1-2, with no clear D. V lost 4 bases to trimming and J lost 6 bases, with 24 bases between them. The CDR3 consists of 16 residues. CDR1 is SQVTM, CDR2 ANQGSEA, per germline.

V is TRBV20-1 and J is TRBJ2-7; D possibly corresponds to TRBD2 (5 bases). Germline lookup yields CDR1 DFQATT and CDR2 SNEGSKA (reference sequence). With 0 bases removed from V and 3 bases from J, the gap between germline ends came to 24 bases. There are 18 residues in the CDR3. The CDR3 DNA follows: TGCAGTGCTAGAGATACGGGAAATTCCCTCAAGGCGATCTACGAGCAGTACTTC. Translated: CSARDTGNSLKAIYEQYF.

Comment on this clonotype: At one end, the junction sequence differs from germline, possibly due to a read error. This chain links TRBV11-2 with TRBJ1-1; TRBD1 agrees at 7 bases. The CDR3 is made up of 14 amino acids. Germline values: CDR1 SGHAT, CDR2 FQNNGV. The DNA of the CDR3 is TGTGCCAGGAGCTCGGACAGGATGATCACTGAAGCTTTCTTT. Amino acid sequence: CARSSDRMITEAFF.

A word on this clonotype: Sequence at one end of the junction differs from germline and may be a read error. The V gene is TRBV11-1, the J gene TRBJ1-1; the D gene is possibly TRBD1 (5 bases). There are 17 residues in the CDR3. The germline V gene encodes CDR1 SGHAT and CDR2 FQDESV (reference sequence). Here the CDR3 reads CASSLFRDGTVNTEALF. The CDR3 coding sequence is TGTGCCAGCAGCTTATTCAGGGACGGCACAGTTAACACCGAAGCTCTCTTT.

This clonotype was observed a few times. It may be a read error: a sequence one base away is much more abundant. The chain joins TRBV20-1 to TRBJ2-5, with D tentatively TRBD2 (5 bases). The CDR3 runs 16 residues. V gave up 5 bases and J gave up 5 bases, with 24 bases separating them. Germline V gives CDR1 DFQATT, CDR2 SNEGSKA (reference sequence). CDR3 in amino acids: CSAPKGSERSRETQYF. The CDR3 bases are TGCAGTGCTCCAAAGGGTAGCGAGAGGAGTCGGGAGACCCAGTACTTC.

The chain couples TRBV29-1 to TRBJ2-3; D possibly matches TRBD1 or TRBD2 (5 bases each). Trimming took 5 bases from V and 1 from J, leaving 16 bases between them. The CDR3 loop spans 15 amino acids. The germline V gene encodes CDR1 SQVTM and CDR2 ANQGSEA. The DNA of the CDR3 is TGCAGCGTTCGAACCGGGACCCCTCGCACAGATACGCAGTATTTT. Translating gives CSVRTGTPRTDTQYF.

V is TRBV21-1 and J is TRBJ2-5; the D call in the table, TRBD1, was not verified against the DNA. TRBV21-1 is a pseudogene. This CDR3 comprises 13 residues. CDR3 sequence: CASSTGSHLSQYF. Here the CDR3 DNA reads TGTGCTAGCAGCACGGGATCTCACCTGTCCCAGTACTTC.

The gene calls are TRBV5-4 and TRBJ2-5, with unresolved D. Trimming removed 4 bases from V and 2 bases from J, with 12 bases in between. CDR3 length: 14 residues. Germline V lookup: CDR1 SGHNT, CDR2 YYREEE (reference sequence). This CDR3 reads CASSAAGPQETQYF. As DNA, the CDR3 is TGTGCCAGCAGCGCCGCAGGACCGCAAGAGACCCAGTACTTC.

This clonotype appeared a few times. This chain links TRBV5-1 with TRBJ2-1; D is unresolved. CDR1 and CDR2 (germline): SGHRS, YFSETQ. V was trimmed by 1 base and J by 0 bases, leaving 14 bases between them. The CDR3 is made up of 17 amino acids. The CDR3 region is CASSLQDTKSSYNEQFF. CDR3 coding DNA: TGCGCCAGCAGCTTGCAAGACACTAAATCCTCCTACAATGAGCAGTTCTTC.

Of note for this clonotype: With a much larger clone just one base away, this may be a read error. The J gene is TRBJ2-5, the V gene TRBV20-1, with 8 bases matching TRBD2. The V gene end was trimmed by 8 bases and the J gene end by 4 bases; junction bases not matched to a gene: 6. The length of the CDR3 is 12 residues. Germline V CDR1 and CDR2: DFQATT, SNEGSKA (reference sequence). In DNA, the CDR3 is TGCAGTACTACCCTAGCGGGAGAGACCCAGTACTTC. Translation: CSTTLAGETQYF.

This clonotype came up a few times. The chain has TRBV6-6 and TRBJ1-3; D may be TRBD1 (6 bases). Germline V CDR1 and CDR2: MNHNY, SVGAGI (reference sequence). The ends were cut back, 0 bases at V and 1 base at J, with 16 bases in the middle. The CDR3 runs 18 residues. The CDR3 is CASSYSIATGSSGNTIYF. CDR3 nucleotides: TGTGCCAGCAGTTACTCGATTGCGACAGGCAGTTCTGGAAACACCATATATTTT.

This clonotype was seen ten or more times. The chain carries TRBV20-1 and TRBJ1-1; tentatively, D is TRBD1 (6 bases). The germline V gene encodes CDR1 DFQATT and CDR2 SNEGSKA (reference sequence). With 4 bases removed from V and 11 bases from J, the gap between germline ends came to 23 bases. This CDR3 contains 14 residues. This chain's CDR3 is CSATLQGGERRAFF. CDR3 nucleotides: TGCAGTGCTACATTACAGGGAGGGGAACGCCGGGCTTTCTTT.

The chain couples TRBV5-1 to TRBJ1-5, with D possibly matching TRBD1 (5 bases). The germline CDR1 and CDR2 sequences are SGHRS and YFSETQ. Trimming took 3 bases from V and 7 from J, leaving 17 bases between them. This CDR3 has 15 residues. Written as DNA, the CDR3 is TGCGCCAGCAGCTCCACCCCAGGGATAGAGCAGCCCCAGCATTTT. Protein product: CASSSTPGIEQPQHF.

Comment on this clonotype: Mismatch with germline at one junction end may stem from a read error. This sequence joins TRBV4-2 and TRBJ1-4, with D possibly matching TRBD1 (6 bases). CDR3 length: 21 residues. Germline CDR1 LGHNA, CDR2 YNFKEQ. The CDR3 loop is CASSQDRRGTRAGSTSEKLFF. CDR3 sequence (DNA): TGTGCCAGCAGCCAAGATCGACGGGGGACACGTGCGGGGAGTACTAGTGAAAAACTGTTTTTT.

As regards this clonotype: At one of its ends the junction is not consistent with the germline gene, which may arise from a read error. The V gene is TRBV30, the J gene TRBJ2-7; D is unresolved. Germline V gene sequence: CDR1 GTSNPN, CDR2 SVGIG (reference sequence). The CDR3 is 12 residues long. This CDR3 reads CAWAAFTYEQYF. The CDR3 bases are TGTGCCTGGGCGGCATTCACCTACGAGCAATACTTC.

Only one count was recorded for this clonotype. The V gene is TRBV11-2, the J gene TRBJ2-7, with D possibly being TRBD1 or TRBD2 (5 bases each). There are 14 residues in the CDR3. Germline V lookup: CDR1 SGHAT, CDR2 FQNNGV. V was pared by 8 bases and J by 3 bases, with 17 bases between. CDR3 sequence reads: CASGPGTYFYEQYF. CDR3 nucleotide sequence: TGTGCCAGCGGTCCCGGGACGTACTTCTACGAGCAGTACTTC.

This clonotype was seen repeatedly, ten times or more. J is TRBJ2-1 and V is TRBV11-3; 8 positions match TRBD2. Unmatched junction bases numbered 1, after V lost 6 bases and J lost 9 bases. Germline lookup yields CDR1 SGHNT and CDR2 YENEEA. The CDR3 consists of 11 residues. CDR3: CASRLAVEQFF. The DNA of the CDR3 is TGTGCCAGCAGACTAGCGGTTGAGCAGTTCTTC.

The sample holds a few counts of this clonotype. This may be a read error, as it is one base from a much larger clone. The rearrangement joins TRBV6-5 to TRBJ2-6; 7 positions match TRBD1. The CDR3 has 17 amino acids. The germline V gene encodes CDR1 MNHEY and CDR2 SVGAGI. The CDR3 nucleotides are TGTGTCAGCAGTTACTCGAGAGGGGGCGCCGGGGCCAACGTCCTGACTTTC. Its translation: CVSSYSRGGAGANVLTF.

Of note for this clonotype: With a much larger clone just one base away, this may be a read error. V is TRBV7-9 and J is TRBJ2-1; 14 positions match TRBD2. This CDR3 comprises 13 residues. The ends lost 9 bases at V and 7 bases at J; junction bases unmatched: 2. Looked up from germline, CDR1 is SEHNR and CDR2 is FQNEAQ (reference sequence). The CDR3 sequence is CARGTSGSNEQFF. CDR3 sequence (DNA): TGTGCCAGAGGGACTAGCGGGAGTAATGAGCAGTTCTTC. The full variable domain, with the rest looked up from reference TRBV7-9 and TRBJ2-1, is DTGVSQNPRHKITKRGQNVTFRCDPISEHNRLYWYRQTLGQGPEFLTYFQNEAQLEKSRLLSDRFSAERPKGSFSTLEIQRTEQGDSAMYLCARGTSGSNEQFFGPGTRLTVL.

Comments on this clonotype: A single base separates this from a much larger clone, so it may be a read error. The chain uses TRBV10-3 and TRBJ1-5, with a tentative D call TRBD1 (5 bases). V lost 2 bases, J lost 9 bases, and 11 bases lay in between. Germline V lookup: CDR1 ENHRY, CDR2 SYGVKD. The CDR3 covers 13 residues. The CDR3 reads CAISERGNRPQHF. The CDR3 DNA reads TGTGCCATCAGTGAGAGGGGTAACCGGCCCCAGCATTTT.

This clonotype has ten or more counts. This sequence joins TRBV4-1 and TRBJ1-3; D ambiguous. Trimming removed 0 bases from V and 2 bases from J, with 14 bases in between. Per the germline V gene, CDR1 is MGHRA and CDR2 is YSYEKL. CDR3 length equals 17 residues. The CDR3 bases are TGCGCCAGCAGCCAAGATTTTCAGGAGTTTGCTGGAAACACCATATATTTT. Its translation: CASSQDFQEFAGNTIYF.

There are a few counts of this clonotype. A junction boundary mismatches the germline segment, possibly from a read error. The chain combines TRBV29-1 with TRBJ2-1; D gene unclear. The length of the CDR3 is 15 residues. CDR1 and CDR2 from the germline V gene are SQVTM and ANQGSEA. The CDR3 DNA reads TGCAGCGTTGAGTGTAGTCACAACTCCTACAATGAACAGTGCTTC. It yields the protein CSVECSHNSYNEQCF.

Worth noting for this clonotype: Given the absence of the conserved phenylalanine or tryptophan at the CDR3 end, a read error is likely. The chain is built from TRBV25-1 and TRBJ2-1; maybe TRBD2 (7 bases). Germline V gives CDR1 MGHDK, CDR2 SYGVNS. The CDR3 totals 14 residues. CDR3 bases: TGTGACAGCAGCTCTGGAGGGGGGGCCTTTGAGCAGTTCCTC. Translation gives CDSSSGGGAFEQFL.

Concerning this clonotype itself: The CDR3 carries no conserved terminal phenylalanine or tryptophan, so it likely arises from a read error. V is TRBV14 and J is TRBJ1-1; D unclear. Germline CDR1 SGHDN, CDR2 FVKESK. This CDR3 contains 14 residues. Trimming removed 5 bases from V and 7 bases from J, with 17 bases in between. This CDR3 reads CASSYMTVGIEAFI. The CDR3 nucleotides are TGTGCCAGCAGCTATATGACGGTGGGGATTGAAGCTTTCATT.

With respect to this clonotype: One end of the junction is discordant with germline, which a read error may explain. The chain links TRBV11-3 to TRBJ2-5, with 9 nucleotides matching TRBD1. The CDR3 covers 13 residues. Germline CDR1 and CDR2: SGHNT and YENEEA. CDR3 sequence reads: CASSWTGEWTQYF. CDR3 bases: TGTGCTAGCAGCTGGACAGGGGAATGGACCCAGTACTTC. Full variable domain (outside the CDR3, taken from reference TRBV11-3 and TRBJ2-5): EAGVVQSPRYKIIEKKQPVAFWCNPISGHNTLYWYLQNLGQGPELLIRYENEEAVDDSQLPKDRFSAERLKGVDSTLKIQPAELGDSAVYLCASSWTGEWTQYFGPGTRLLVL.

This clonotype showed up many times. The V gene is TRBV7-8, the J gene TRBJ2-5; TRBD2 matches at 10 bases. CDR3 length: 18 amino acids. From germline, CDR1 is SGHVS and CDR2 FQNEAQ. With V trimmed by 5 bases and J by 0 bases, 12 bases remained unmatched. Written as DNA, the CDR3 is TGTGCCAGCAGCCTTACGCGCCGGACTAGCGGCAACCAAGAGACCCAGTACTTC. It encodes CASSLTRRTSGNQETQYF.